This T cell receptor (beta chain) appears in the sequencing data of a study of blood T cells in healthy people across ages. Germline CDR1 reads SGHRS; CDR2 reads YFSETQ. The length of the CDR3 is 15 residues. With a J-beta primer mix and a sample-barcoded 5' primer, a second PCR ran roughly 6 to 12 cycles. TCRdb itself ran the 5' RACE reads through MiXCR, one entry per CDR3 protein. This table has roughly 1,500,000 distinct CDR3 sequences, around 42% appearing once. Points on this clonotype: Its specificity is unknown.

Overall study findings and caveats: For the donors, CMV status was unknown and possibly confounded expanded clonotype changes.

Every sample had a minimum of 6.5 million PBMCs isolated. Samples each yielded at least 6 micrograms of total RNA. V and J are TRBV5-1 and TRBJ2-4, with D possibly matching TRBD1 (5 bases). The J call is in doubt because the DNA end fits TRBJ2-7 better. The sequence derives from a woman aged 18-30 years in good health. The specimen sequenced was blood. The CDR3 reads CASSLAPSGPYEQYF. The DNA of the CDR3 is TGCGCCAGCAGCTTGGCACCCTCAGGGCCCTACGAGCAGTACTTC.